This T cell receptor beta chain was sequenced for a study of CD8 T cells in ankylosing spondylitis. Study results and limitations: Relatively scarce in peripheral blood, disease-linked clones were CD8+. Among TCR beta sequences, a motif of eight highly homologous variants appeared characteristic of ankylosing spondylitis blood. Disease-linked clones reportedly showed significant enrichment in matched ankylosing spondylitis synovial fluid.

This CDR3 contains 12 residues. Making use of molecular barcodes, quantitative 5'-RACE generated TCR beta libraries. MiXCR, applied by TCRdb to the 5' RACE reads, yields one record per CDR3 protein. The sample lists about 360,000 distinct CDR3 sequences, roughly 22% occurring once. Comment on this clonotype: Its specificity is unknown.

Sequencing was done on a sample of blood, either unsorted or a sorted T cell fraction (not recorded which). The chain is built from TRBV21-1 and TRBJ2-5; the DNA was not used to check the table's D call, TRBD1. TRBV21-1 is shown as a pseudogene. The receptor was derived from a male donor with ankylosing spondylitis or in good health (not recorded which). The DNA of the CDR3 is TGTGCCATCCGGACAGGGCATCAGACCCAGTACTTC. It codes for CAIRTGHQTQYF.